The rows below give T cell receptor beta chains drawn from one sample of a study of cytomegalovirus exposure and HLA in healthy donors. The method was immunoSEQ multiplex PCR; TCRdb's version includes in-frame clones alone and lacks a portion of them. The sample totals 60,000 to 80,000 clones. The specimen sequenced was PBMCs. Receptors originate from a man aged 35 to 55 in good health and CMV-seronegative. Each CDR3 is given with its conserved first and last residue. The order of the fields is V gene, CDR3 length, J gene, CDR3 protein.

>TRBV28|15|TRBJ2-7
CASRRIDLSSYEQYF
>TRBV15|16|TRBJ2-1
CATSSHSGGNYNEQFF
>TRBV5-4|19|TRBJ2-5
CASSSGGPTGTGGLGTQYF
>TRBV29-1|12|TRBJ2-1
CSAGTWGNEQFF
>TRBV5-5|12|TRBJ2-5
CASFRAVETQYF
>TRBV11-2|14|TRBJ2-1
CASSPSGGPGEQFF
>TRBV11-2|17|TRBJ2-1
CASSLVLAGGSGNEQFF
>TRBV10-3|17|TRBJ2-6
CATKERTGGSGANVLTF
>TRBV7-2|17|TRBJ1-2
CASSLRDRVFANYGYTF
>TRBV9|14|TRBJ1-6
CASSWEDSNSPLHF
>TRBV27|15|TRBJ1-2
CASSPTEAPWYGYTF
>TRBV11-1|13|TRBJ1-1
CASSLSREMRAFF
>TRBV4-1|17|TRBJ2-2
CASSQNPSGANTGELFF
>TRBV30|14|TRBJ2-7
CAWRSERGGYEQYF
>TRBV4-1|18|TRBJ2-2
CASSQVYGGPPGPRELFF
>TRBV7-9|14|TRBJ1-1
CASSSQQGNTEAFF
>TRBV7-6|13|TRBJ1-1
CASSPNRDTEAFF
>TRBV5-1|14|TRBJ1-1
CASSPQGGDTEAFF
>TRBV7-6|14|TRBJ2-5
CASSVNRGKETQYF
>TRBV6-6|14|TRBJ2-5
CASSSYGGGETQYF
>TRBV11-2|15|TRBJ2-7
CASSLIALRTMEQYF
>TRBV5-6|19|TRBJ2-2
CASSDLRTSGGVMPGELFF
>TRBV5-1|14|TRBJ2-1
CASSLYTANNEQFF
>TRBV6-5|13|TRBJ2-7
CASRRQGAGEQYF
>TRBV7-9|14|TRBJ2-1
CASSLRESGSEQFF
>TRBV2|14|TRBJ2-5
CASSRTVGQETQYF
>TRBV7-2|16|TRBJ2-1
CASSSITSGRSNEQFF
>TRBV28|16|TRBJ2-7
CASSSAGTSSFYEQYF
>TRBV11-2|13|TRBJ2-3
CASSLGVTDTQYF
>TRBV7-9|13|TRBJ1-2
CASSREHLYGYTF
>TRBV18|15|TRBJ1-2
CASSPGTVLNYGYTF
>TRBV28|14|TRBJ2-5
CASRVTGFAETQYF
>TRBV5-6|15|TRBJ2-1
CASSLTDNSYNEQFF
>TRBV9|13|TRBJ1-1
CASSPTGMTEAFF
>TRBV27|13|TRBJ1-2
CASSSLDREGYTF
>TRBV30|14|TRBJ2-2
CAWSVAGGTGELFF